This T cell receptor (beta chain) derives from a study of blood T cell repertoires in COVID-19. Study in general: COVID-19 samples from acute and convalescent phases originated in the United States, Italy and Spain. Sample material is recorded as cDNA or gDNA derived from T cells, B-cell-depleted T cells, or PBMCs.

Source study methods: Nucleated cell number was recorded as an estimate derived from reference gene primer amplification. Some clones are missing from TCRdb's copy, which holds only in-frame ones; the method was immunoSEQ multiplex PCR. The V and J calls and the clone size are those of that table, but D and trimming were determined from the DNA. Of about 52,000 clones in the sample, over 75% were seen once. Unmatched junction bases numbered 6, after V lost 4 bases and J lost 5 bases. Germline CDR1 MDHEN, CDR2 SYDVKM. The CDR3 is 15 amino acids. The sequence came from a man aged 70-80 years with active COVID-19. Sequencing was done on a sample of peripheral blood. The genes are TRBV28 and TRBJ2-5, with 11 bases identical to TRBD2. DNA for the CDR3: TGTGCCAGCAGTTCATTAGCGGGGGGGGTGGAGACCCAGTACTTC. Translating it yields CASSSLAGGVETQYF.